The clone carrying this TCR beta chain was seen only a few times. For TCRbeta, the library was prepared with unique molecular identifiers. In TCRdb, the PCR reads were re-called with MiXCR into one record per CDR3 protein. The table records 500,000 to 600,000 distinct CDR3 sequences, about 31% of them present only once. The germline CDR1 and CDR2 sequences are GTSNPN and SVGIG (reference sequence). This CDR3 contains 15 residues. V was pared by 0 bases and J by 4 bases, with 15 bases between. This specimen belongs to a study of T-cell reconstitution after alpha-beta-depleted transplantation in children.

This clonotype was sampled from a human donor who donated a stem cell graft to a child with aplastic anemia. The chain joins TRBV30 to TRBJ1-2, with unresolved D. The input for sequencing was PBMCs from the stem cell graft donor, taken from the stem cell graft. CDR3 sequence (DNA): TGTGCCTGGAGTGTACTGAACCCCAACCCCTATGGCTACACCTTC. Translated: CAWSVLNPNPYGYTF.